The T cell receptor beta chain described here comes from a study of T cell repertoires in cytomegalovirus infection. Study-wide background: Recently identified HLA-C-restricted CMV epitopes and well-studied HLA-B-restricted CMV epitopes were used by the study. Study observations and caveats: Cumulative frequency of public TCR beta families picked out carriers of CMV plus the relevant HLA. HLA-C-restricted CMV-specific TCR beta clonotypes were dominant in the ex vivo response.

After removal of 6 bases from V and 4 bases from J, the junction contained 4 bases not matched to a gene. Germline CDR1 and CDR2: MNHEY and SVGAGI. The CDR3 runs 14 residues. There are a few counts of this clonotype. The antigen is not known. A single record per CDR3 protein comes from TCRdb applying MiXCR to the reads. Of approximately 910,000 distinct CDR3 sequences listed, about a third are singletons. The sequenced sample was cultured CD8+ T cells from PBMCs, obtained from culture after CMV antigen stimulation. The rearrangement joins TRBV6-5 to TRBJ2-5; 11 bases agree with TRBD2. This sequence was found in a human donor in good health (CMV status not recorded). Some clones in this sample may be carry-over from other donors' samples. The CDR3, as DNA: TGTGCCAGCAGCCTGGGACTAGCGGTAGAGACCCAGTACTTC. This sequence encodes CASSLGLAVETQYF.